The 30 T cell receptor beta chains presented below share a single source sample, sequenced in a study of cytomegalovirus exposure and HLA in healthy donors. The PCR was carried out with 60 Vbeta primers and 13 Jbeta primers. Sequencing was performed with immunoSEQ multiplex PCR; in TCRdb, only in-frame clones are kept and a portion is missing. The sample carries some 130,000 clones, 80% recorded once. What was sequenced was PBMCs. The receptors originated from a young man in good health.

This chain joins TRBV5-1 and TRBJ2-5, with TRBD1 identical over 9 bases. The J call may be incorrect, as the DNA end agrees better with TRBJ2-7. Per the germline V gene, CDR1 is SGHRS and CDR2 is YFSETQ. The CDR3 is 16 amino acids. CDR3 sequence reads: CASSFSTGTGNHEQYF. CDR3 nucleotides: TGCGCCAGCAGCTTTAGTACCGGGACAGGGAACCACGAGCAGTACTTC.

This rearrangement joins TRBV28 to TRBJ2-1, with 9 bases that match TRBD2. CDR3 length: 16 residues. With V trimmed by 7 bases and J by 2 bases, 9 bases remained unmatched. Germline V gives CDR1 MDHEN, CDR2 SYDVKM. The CDR3 is CASTLSGLAPYNEQFF. CDR3 sequence (DNA): TGTGCCAGCACCCTCTCGGGACTAGCACCCTACAATGAGCAGTTCTTC.

This sequence joins TRBV5-8 and TRBJ2-7; 7 positions agree with TRBD2. Trimming took 1 base from V and 1 from J; bases not matched to a gene: 5. CDR1 and CDR2 from the germline V gene are SGHTS and YDEGEE. CDR3 size: 15 residues. The CDR3 loop is CASSLLGRPSYEQYF. DNA for the CDR3: TGTGCCAGCAGCTTGCTCGGGAGGCCTTCCTACGAGCAGTACTTC.

The chain has TRBV28 and TRBJ1-5, with 10 bases identical to TRBD1. The CDR3 runs to 16 residues. The germline V gene has CDR1 MDHEN and CDR2 SYDVKM. Trimming removed 6 bases from V and 3 bases from J; junction bases left unmatched: 8. The CDR3 is CASRMTGGADNQPQHF. DNA for the CDR3: TGTGCCAGCAGGATGACAGGGGGCGCAGACAATCAGCCCCAGCATTTT.

This clone has only a few counts. The genes are TRBV6-4 and TRBJ1-1, with D hard to call. V lost 3 bases, J lost 1 base, and 9 bases lay in between. This CDR3 region has 14 residues. Germline lookup yields CDR1 MRHNA and CDR2 SNTAGT. In DNA form, the CDR3 reads TGTGCCAGCAGTGAAACATCCGAGAACACTGAAGCTTTCTTT. It specifies CASSETSENTEAFF.

This clone was counted between two and nine times. The rearrangement joins TRBV29-1 to TRBJ2-3; perhaps TRBD2 as D (7 bases). The V gene lost 3 bases and the J gene lost 0 bases, with 16 bases spanning the gap. The CDR3 runs 16 residues. Germline V gene sequence: CDR1 SQVTM, CDR2 ANQGSEA. The CDR3 DNA follows: TGCAGCGTTGATAGGGGGGGATATGATAGCACAGATACGCAGTATTTT. Residues: CSVDRGGYDSTDTQYF.

This clone appeared a single time. The CDR3 region has the DNA TGTGCCAGCAGTCGTCGGCGGCTAGCGGTACAAGAGACCCAGTACTTC. This encodes CASSRRRLAVQETQYF. The chain has TRBV27 and TRBJ2-5, with TRBD2 matching over 7 bases. The CDR3 contains 16 residues. Trimming at V came to 5 bases and at J to 2 bases, leaving 11 bases not matched to a gene. CDR1 MNHEY and CDR2 SMNVEV come from the germline V gene (reference sequence).

The chain employs TRBV9 and TRBJ2-1; 7 bases are a match to TRBD2. J lost 6 bases, V lost 0 bases, and 6 bases had no gene match. This CDR3 spans 15 amino acids. Per germline, CDR1 SGDLS and CDR2 YYNGEE. The chain's CDR3 is CASSVGREGRNEQFF. CDR3 nucleotides: TGTGCCAGCAGCGTAGGGAGGGAGGGCCGCAATGAGCAGTTCTTC.

This sequence joins TRBV25-1 and TRBJ1-5, with 7 bases matching TRBD1. The CDR3 runs 17 residues. Germline V gives CDR1 MGHDK, CDR2 SYGVNS. V lost 4 bases and J lost 0; bases outside the gene matches: 9. For the CDR3, the DNA is TGTGCCAGCAGTGGCGACAGGGCTCTGCATAGCAATCAGCCCCAGCATTTT. Protein sequence: CASSGDRALHSNQPQHF.

The gene calls are TRBV4-1 and TRBJ2-7; D is perhaps TRBD2 (6 bases). Germline CDR1 is MGHRA and CDR2 is YSYEKL. The CDR3 contains 19 residues. The V gene lost 4 bases and the J gene lost 6 bases, with 31 bases spanning the gap. The CDR3 coding sequence is TGCGCCAGCAGCCTGGGACCGGTTACAGGTTTCGGCCTGGAGGGCGAGCAGTACTTC. Its protein product is CASSLGPVTGFGLEGEQYF.

The chain links TRBV5-1 to TRBJ1-2, with 10 bases matching TRBD1. V was clipped by 0 bases and J by 4 bases; unmatched bases: 6. The CDR3 is 16 residues long. CDR1 is SGHRS, CDR2 YFSETQ, per germline. The DNA of the CDR3 is TGCGCCAGCAGCTTGGGGACAGGGGGTTGGAGCTATGGCTACACCTTC. Translating it yields CASSLGTGGWSYGYTF.

This chain connects TRBV6-5 to TRBJ1-1; a weak D match, TRBD1 (6 bases). V lost 8 bases and J 5 bases, leaving 18 bases between the germline ends. CDR1 and CDR2 (germline): MNHEY, SVGAGI. The CDR3 runs to 14 residues. This CDR3 is CASGIGRGVTEAFF. In DNA form, the CDR3 reads TGTGCCAGCGGTATCGGGAGGGGGGTTACTGAAGCTTTCTTT.

The CDR3 here is CASSSLWGEGEYEQYF. The CDR3, as DNA: TGTGCCAGCAGCTCCCTATGGGGGGAAGGGGAGTACGAGCAGTACTTC. The V and J genes are TRBV5-4 and TRBJ2-7, with D tentatively TRBD2 (6 bases). The ends were cut back, 3 bases at V and 4 bases at J, with 20 bases in the middle. Germline V gene sequence: CDR1 SGHNT, CDR2 YYREEE (reference sequence). The CDR3 totals 16 residues.

The V and J genes are TRBV11-3 and TRBJ1-2; D perhaps matches TRBD1 (6 bases). V was cut by 5 bases and J by 0 bases, with 13 bases left in between. Germline V lookup: CDR1 SGHNT, CDR2 YENEEA. The CDR3 loop spans 15 amino acids. This CDR3 is CASSATGIANYGYTF. The CDR3 region has the DNA TGTGCCAGCAGCGCCACAGGGATTGCTAACTATGGCTACACCTTC.

V and J are TRBV6-6 and TRBJ1-5, with a possible D match to TRBD1 (5 bases). The V gene's germline CDR1 is MNHNY and CDR2 SVGAGI (reference sequence). CDR3 size: 15 residues. V shed 6 bases and J shed 1 base, with 13 bases lying between them. DNA of the CDR3: TGTGCCAGCAGATCCGACAGACAAAGCAATCAGCCCCAGCATTTT. This codes for CASRSDRQSNQPQHF.

CDR3 sequence (DNA): TGCGCCAGCAGCTTGGTTACAGGGGCTTACGAGCAGTACTTC. Residues: CASSLVTGAYEQYF. The chain recombines TRBV5-1 with TRBJ2-7, with 7 bases that match TRBD1. J gave up 4 bases and V 0 bases, and 4 bases lay outside the gene matches. Germline CDR1 SGHRS, CDR2 YFSETQ. The CDR3 has 14 residues.

CDR3 DNA: TGTGCCAGCACCCTCACCCCCGGTCCCCGGGGAAGAGAGACCCAGTACTTC. Protein sequence: CASTLTPGPRGRETQYF. The chain combines TRBV28 with TRBJ2-5, with D possibly matching TRBD2 (5 bases). Germline values: CDR1 MDHEN, CDR2 SYDVKM. V lost 7 bases, J lost 4 bases, and 25 bases lay in between. The CDR3 length is 17 residues.

This sequence joins TRBV19 and TRBJ2-5; tentatively, D is TRBD1 (6 bases). Trimming pared 4 bases from V and 2 bases from J, leaving 11 bases between. In germline, CDR1 is LNHDA, CDR2 SQIVND (reference sequence). The CDR3 has 14 residues. The CDR3 DNA follows: TGTGCCAGTAGTAGCGACAGGATACAAGAGACCCAGTACTTC. Amino acids: CASSSDRIQETQYF.

The chain joins TRBV6-1 to TRBJ2-7; D gene unclear. Per the germline V gene, CDR1 is MNHNS and CDR2 is SASEGT. V lost 3 bases and J 1 base, leaving 16 bases between the germline ends. CDR3 length: 16 residues. This chain's CDR3 is CASSDDRKSESYEQYF. The CDR3 DNA reads as TGTGCCAGCAGTGATGATCGGAAATCGGAGTCCTACGAGCAGTACTTC.

The CDR3 DNA follows: TGTGCCAGCAGCTCTCAAGCTTTCTTT. Translation: CASSSQAFF. The chain employs TRBV5-8 and TRBJ1-1; D not certain. Trimming pared 3 bases from V and 9 bases from J, leaving 3 bases between. This CDR3 contains 9 residues. CDR1 SGHTS and CDR2 YDEGEE come from the germline V gene.

The gene calls are TRBV13 and TRBJ2-3; 9 bases align to TRBD2. The V and J ends lost 7 bases and 5 bases, in that order; junction bases with no gene match: 13. In germline, CDR1 is PRHDT, CDR2 FYEKMQ (reference sequence). This CDR3 contains 16 residues. The CDR3 here is CASNVAGGLGGDTQYF. CDR3 coding DNA: TGTGCCAGCAACGTGGCGGGAGGGCTTGGGGGAGATACGCAGTATTTT.

This chain connects TRBV29-1 to TRBJ1-1; 8 bases are a match to TRBD1. The CDR3 length is 12 residues. Germline values: CDR1 SQVTM, CDR2 ANQGSEA. Trimming took 6 bases from V and 8 from J; bases not matched to a gene: 8. For the CDR3, the DNA is TGCAGCGTACGCGGGACAGGTCCCGAAGCTTTCTTT. This encodes CSVRGTGPEAFF.

This chain joins TRBV27 and TRBJ2-1; the match to TRBD2 covers 12 bases. After removal of 9 bases from V and 3 bases from J, the junction contained 3 bases not matched to a gene. The CDR3 runs 14 residues. CDR1 and CDR2 from the germline V gene are MNHEY and SMNVEV (reference sequence). The CDR3 loop reads CASQTSGSYNEQFF. The CDR3 DNA reads TGTGCCAGTCAGACTAGCGGGAGCTACAATGAGCAGTTCTTC.

The chain uses TRBV18 and TRBJ2-1; D perhaps matches TRBD1 (5 bases). The CDR3 extends over 16 amino acids. Germline V gene sequence: CDR1 KGHSH, CDR2 LQKENI. V lost 6 bases, J lost 2 bases, and 17 bases lay in between. CDR3 sequence: CASSDPGLGAYNEQFF. The DNA for the CDR3 is TGTGCCAGCTCGGACCCCGGGCTAGGGGCCTACAATGAGCAGTTCTTC.

The V gene is TRBV29-1, the J gene TRBJ1-4, with 7 bases lining up with TRBD1. The ends lost 7 bases at V and 12 bases at J; junction bases unmatched: 14. The germline V gene has CDR1 SQVTM and CDR2 ANQGSEA. The CDR3 has 13 residues. The CDR3 reads CSAQIQGPPELFF. The CDR3 DNA follows: TGCAGCGCCCAGATACAGGGGCCCCCTGAACTGTTTTTT. Together with reference TRBV29-1 and TRBJ1-4, the CDR3 gives the full variable domain: SAVISQKPSRDICQRGTSLTIQCQVDSQVTMMFWYRQQPGQSLTLIATANQGSEATYESGFVIDKFPISRPNLTFSTLTVSNMSPEDSSIYLCSAQIQGPPELFFGSGTQLSVL.

The chain carries TRBV18 and TRBJ2-5; 14 bases align to TRBD2. The J call could be wrong; TRBJ2-7 is a better fit for the DNA end. The CDR3 runs to 15 residues. CDR1 is KGHSH and CDR2 is LQKENI in the germline V gene. The CDR3 loop is CASSLGLAGEREQYF. In nucleotides, the CDR3 is TGTGCCAGCTCACTGGGACTAGCGGGAGAACGCGAGCAGTACTTC.

J is TRBJ2-7 and V is TRBV2, with no clear D. V gave up 6 bases and J gave up 0 bases, with 3 bases separating them. The CDR3 is 11 amino acids. Germline values: CDR1 SNHLY, CDR2 FYNNEI. Here the CDR3 reads CASSGSYEQYF. The CDR3 DNA sequence: TGTGCCAGCAGCGGCTCCTACGAGCAGTACTTC. The full variable domain, its missing parts supplied by reference TRBV2 and TRBJ2-7, is EPEVTQTPSHQVTQMGQEVILRCVPISNHLYFYWYRQILGQKVEFLVSFYNNEISEKSEIFDDQFSVERPDGSNFTLKIRSTKLEDSAMYFCASSGSYEQYFGPGTRLTVT.

The chain joins TRBV7-8 to TRBJ2-3; D is possibly TRBD1 (6 bases). Trimming left V 6 bases short and J 4 bases short, with 11 bases between. This CDR3 comprises 13 residues. Per the germline V gene, CDR1 is SGHVS and CDR2 is FQNEAQ. CDR3 in amino acids: CASSPTGPDTQYF. CDR3 sequence (DNA): TGTGCCAGCAGTCCTACAGGGCCAGATACGCAGTATTTT.

This chain connects TRBV5-5 to TRBJ2-2; a possible D gene is TRBD1 (6 bases). V lost 6 bases and J lost 2, with 14 bases in between. The CDR3 runs to 15 residues. CDR1 is SGHKS, CDR2 YYEKEE, per germline (reference sequence). CDR3 in DNA: TGTGCCAGCAACCGGCGGACAGAAAACACCGGGGAGCTGTTTTTT. Its translation is CASNRRTENTGELFF. The whole variable domain, filled in from reference TRBV5-5 and TRBJ2-2, reads DAGVTQSPTHLIKTRGQQVTLRCSPISGHKSVSWYQQVLGQGPQFIFQYYEKEERGRGNFPDRFSARQFPNYSSELNVNALLLGDSALYLCASNRRTENTGELFFGEGSRLTVL.

Only a few counts were recorded for this clone. The V call is TRBV11-2, the J call TRBJ2-7; 13 bases match TRBD2. This CDR3 spans 15 amino acids. V was clipped by 2 bases and J by 5 bases; unmatched bases: 3. The V gene's germline CDR1 is SGHAT and CDR2 FQNNGV. The chain's CDR3 is CASSLILAGGDEQYF. In DNA form, the CDR3 reads TGTGCCAGCAGCTTAATACTAGCGGGAGGGGACGAGCAGTACTTC.